These 3 T cell receptor beta chains came from one sample sequenced in a study of shared clonotypes between healthy human individuals. Measured with immunoSEQ multiplex PCR; TCRdb has only the in-frame clones, and not every one. The sample lists 640,000 or so clones, 72% occurring once. The sequenced sample consisted of memory CD4+ T cells sorted from blood. The sample's subset: CD45RA-negative fraction. The receptors shown here come from a woman aged 30 to 39 in good health.

The chain combines TRBV25-1 with TRBJ2-3, with no clear D. Germline CDR1 is MGHDK and CDR2 is SYGVNS. V lost 3 bases and J lost 2, with 9 bases in between. This CDR3 is 14 amino acids long. The CDR3 protein is CASSDRIPTDTQYF. CDR3 DNA: TGTGCCAGCAGTGATCGGATTCCCACAGATACGCAGTATTTT.

The V call is TRBV11-2, the J call TRBJ2-7; TRBD2 might be the D (7 bases). V lost 7 bases and J lost 0, with 16 bases in between. CDR1 and CDR2 (germline): SGHAT, FQNNGV. The CDR3 is 15 residues long. Written as DNA, the CDR3 is TGTGCCAGCACCGCCGAGGGGGGGTACTCCTACGAGCAGTACTTC. Translated: CASTAEGGYSYEQYF.

The chain recombines TRBV5-4 with TRBJ2-1, with TRBD2 matching over 8 bases. The CDR3 consists of 16 residues. V gave up 2 bases and J gave up 7 bases; unmatched junction bases: 11. Germline assignment: CDR1 SGHNT and CDR2 YYREEE (reference sequence). This CDR3 is CASSFSGRTSSNEQFF. The DNA for the CDR3 is TGTGCCAGCAGCTTTTCGGGGAGGACTAGCTCAAATGAGCAGTTCTTC.